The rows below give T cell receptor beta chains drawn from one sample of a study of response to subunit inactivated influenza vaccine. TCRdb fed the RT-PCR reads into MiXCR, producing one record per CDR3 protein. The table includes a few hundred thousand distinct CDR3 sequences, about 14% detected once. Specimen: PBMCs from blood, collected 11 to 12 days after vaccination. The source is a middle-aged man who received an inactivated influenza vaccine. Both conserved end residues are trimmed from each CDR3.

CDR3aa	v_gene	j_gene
ASSEHPRSTDTQY	TRBV2	TRBJ2-3
SANRGSQETQY	TRBV20-1	TRBJ2-5
ASRKGTGSYNSPLH	TRBV7-2	TRBJ1-6
ASSFPGGVAKNIQY	TRBV12-3/TRBV12-4	TRBJ2-4
ASVGGVNQPQH	TRBV2	TRBJ1-5
ASKDREVDYEQY	TRBV6-1	TRBJ2-7
ASSDRVSQPQH	TRBV12-3/TRBV12-4	TRBJ1-5
AIRLAGGEQY	TRBV10-3	TRBJ2-7
ASSHGLAGAAEQY	TRBV4-3	TRBJ2-7
ASSLGLLNQPQH	TRBV7-2	TRBJ1-5
ASSYGTGPYNEQF	TRBV5-1	TRBJ2-1
VSSLALGAGQETQY	TRBV7-2	TRBJ2-5
ASSAQGAKETQY	TRBV6-1	TRBJ2-5
ASSFGGRGREQF	TRBV7-8	TRBJ2-1
ASRHRGYANTGELF	TRBV5-1	TRBJ2-2
SAAGPRDQETQY	TRBV20-1	TRBJ2-5
ASTRGGTLNTEAF	TRBV12-3/TRBV12-4	TRBJ1-1
ASNPHLTDTQY	TRBV28	TRBJ2-3
ASSRTQGEGY	TRBV7-9	TRBJ2-5
ASTQIGQSTNTGELF	TRBV5-1	TRBJ2-2
ASSTRYRDREPSGPREQY	TRBV21-1	TRBJ2-7
TTGQSPGSPLH	TRBV10-3	TRBJ1-6
ASSQEKTTTNEKLF	TRBV4-1	TRBJ1-4
AREEPGGINEQF	TRBV19	TRBJ2-1
ASSDRGFPSPLH	TRBV19	TRBJ1-6
ASSTEGAVNEQF	TRBV21-1	TRBJ2-1
ASSLTRQETQY	TRBV12-3/TRBV12-4	TRBJ2-5
ASSLTALRDEQF	TRBV28	TRBJ2-1
ASSTAITGELF	TRBV5-5	TRBJ2-2
SARLPPGLVPGTGELF	TRBV20-1	TRBJ2-2
SAKRGQGGSPLH	TRBV20-1	TRBJ1-6
SAEQGARTGSGYT	TRBV29-1	TRBJ1-2
ATSEWTGVKGQPQH	TRBV15	TRBJ1-5
ASSFLYGLNEKLF	TRBV28	TRBJ1-4
ASSYVVGQPQH	TRBV6-6	TRBJ1-5
ASSLVLDPFSSYEQY	TRBV5-1	TRBJ2-7
ASSLPSIYNEQF	TRBV12-3/TRBV12-4	TRBJ2-1
ASYRGRRETQY	TRBV28	TRBJ2-5
ASTPQGALSEQY	TRBV7-2	TRBJ2-7
ASSFLSTEQF	TRBV7-2	TRBJ2-1
SASTGSAKNIQY	TRBV20-1	TRBJ2-4
ASSFTTSGATGELF	TRBV5-1	TRBJ2-2